This T cell receptor beta chain was sequenced for a study of Ad26.COV2.S vaccination and SARS-CoV-2 variants. Overall study context: Intramuscular Ad26.COV2.S doses were given once or twice, 56 days apart.

Details on this clone: Its target is not known.

Repertoires were generated with immunoSEQ multiplex PCR, while TCRdb's copy carries only in-frame clones and drops some. Of roughly 400,000 clones detected, about 89% appear once; the ten largest clones hold about 2%. Treatment here: 15 to 20 received Ad26.COV2.S at low or high dose, single or two shots; about 5 received placebo; per-sample allocation not given. Specimens were obtained on day 63 following the first vaccine or placebo injection. Participants' vaccine, an Ad26 vector, delivered Wuhan-strain SARS-CoV-2 spike. Deletions cut 3 bases from V and 2 bases from J, with 12 bases between. The CDR3 has 14 amino acids. In germline, CDR1 is SGHKS, CDR2 YYEKEE (reference sequence). Study results and limitations: Measurements of TCR breadth and depth may have given underestimates of the total T cell responses. Relative to placebo recipients, vaccine recipients exhibited elevated spike-specific TCR breadth.

The sequence was obtained from a person aged 18-65 years who received the Ad26.COV2.S COVID-19 vaccine or a placebo. Source: peripheral blood, taken in a trial of Ad26.COV2.S vaccine versus placebo. This sequence joins TRBV5-5 and TRBJ2-7; D could derive from TRBD1 or TRBD2 (6 bases each). CDR3 sequence: CASSSEGGAYEQYF. The CDR3 DNA reads TGTGCCAGCAGCTCAGAGGGGGGAGCCTACGAGCAGTACTTC. The full variable domain, with the rest looked up from reference TRBV5-5 and TRBJ2-7, is DAGVTQSPTHLIKTRGQQVTLRCSPISGHKSVSWYQQVLGQGPQFIFQYYEKEERGRGNFPDRFSARQFPNYSSELNVNALLLGDSALYLCASSSEGGAYEQYFGPGTRLTVT.